Listed below are T cell receptor beta chains from one sample, sequenced in a study of blood T cell repertoires in COVID-19. Method: immunoSEQ multiplex PCR; TCRdb's copy keeps in-frame clones and lacks some. The sample includes about 59,000 clones, around 80% of them seen just once. The sequenced sample was peripheral blood. The receptors stem from a man at least 80 years old with acute or convalescent COVID-19. The CDR3 runs from the conserved cysteine through the conserved F or W. D genes are given only for firm matches. The size of a clone is reported for some rows only, either as once, few or many, or as a class for expanded clones.

v_call: TRBV28
clone_size: .
d_call: .
j_call: TRBJ2-3
cdr3_nt: TGTGCCAGCAGACAGGGTCCAGATACGCAGTATTTT
cdr3_aa: CASRQGPDTQYF

v_call: TRBV11-2
clone_size: .
d_call: .
j_call: TRBJ2-3
cdr3_nt: TGTGCCAGCAGCCCTAGGACACCCAGCACAGATACGCAGTATTTT
cdr3_aa: CASSPRTPSTDTQYF

v_call: TRBV11-2
clone_size: once
d_call: TRBD1
j_call: TRBJ2-5
cdr3_nt: TGTGCCAGCAGCGCGACAGGGGGGGAGACCCAGTACTTC
cdr3_aa: CASSATGGETQYF

v_call: TRBV27
clone_size: few
d_call: .
j_call: TRBJ2-3
cdr3_nt: TGTGCCAGCAGACAAGGGATAGCGGCGAGCCTCGAGGATACGCAGTATTTT
cdr3_aa: CASRQGIAASLEDTQYF

v_call: TRBV30
clone_size: few
d_call: .
j_call: TRBJ1-3
cdr3_nt: TGTGCCTGGAGTAGAGACCGGGTTGACACCATATATTTT
cdr3_aa: CAWSRDRVDTIYF

v_call: TRBV12-3/TRBV12-4
clone_size: .
d_call: .
j_call: TRBJ2-2
cdr3_nt: TGTGCCAGCAGTTTATGGGGGCCTGGGGAGCTGTTTTTT
cdr3_aa: CASSLWGPGELFF

v_call: TRBV19
clone_size: .
d_call: TRBD1
j_call: TRBJ1-5
cdr3_nt: TGTGCCAGCGCGAAGGGACAGCTCAATCAGCCCCAGCATTTT
cdr3_aa: CASAKGQLNQPQHF

v_call: TRBV6-5
clone_size: .
d_call: .
j_call: TRBJ1-2
cdr3_nt: TGTGCCAGCAGTTCGCTCGGTTTCAACTATGGCTACACCTTC
cdr3_aa: CASSSLGFNYGYTF

v_call: TRBV5-6
clone_size: .
d_call: TRBD2
j_call: TRBJ2-1
cdr3_nt: TGTGCCAGTAAAGACGGGACTAGCGGCTACAATGAGCAGTTCTTC
cdr3_aa: CASKDGTSGYNEQFF

v_call: TRBV3-1/TRBV3-2
clone_size: .
d_call: .
j_call: TRBJ2-7
cdr3_nt: TGTGCCAGCGGCCAATTCGGAGGGTCCTACGAGCAGTACTTC
cdr3_aa: CASGQFGGSYEQYF

v_call: TRBV19
clone_size: many
d_call: .
j_call: TRBJ2-3
cdr3_nt: TGTGCCAGTAGTATCTCAGCGGTACGCACAGATACGCAGTATTTT
cdr3_aa: CASSISAVRTDTQYF

v_call: TRBV7-8
clone_size: .
d_call: TRBD2
j_call: TRBJ2-1
cdr3_nt: TGTGCCAGCAGCTCTAGGGATTTCGGGGGGTTGCAGGAGCAGTTCTTC
cdr3_aa: CASSSRDFGGLQEQFF

v_call: TRBV2
clone_size: .
d_call: TRBD2
j_call: TRBJ2-3
cdr3_nt: TGTGCCAGCACCCTCGGACTAGCTCGCACAGATACGCAGTATTTT
cdr3_aa: CASTLGLARTDTQYF

v_call: TRBV10-3
clone_size: .
d_call: .
j_call: TRBJ2-7
cdr3_nt: TGTGCCATCAGTGAGAGCGGATACGAGCAGTACTTC
cdr3_aa: CAISESGYEQYF

v_call: TRBV3-1/TRBV3-2
clone_size: .
d_call: .
j_call: TRBJ2-3
cdr3_nt: TGTGCCAGCAGCTCGAGCGGGTCCACAGATACGCAGTATTTT
cdr3_aa: CASSSSGSTDTQYF

v_call: TRBV9
clone_size: .
d_call: TRBD1
j_call: TRBJ2-5
cdr3_nt: TGTGCCAGCAGCGCCTCCGGGACAGGGGGAGAGACCCAGTACTTC
cdr3_aa: CASSASGTGGETQYF

v_call: TRBV5-1
clone_size: .
d_call: TRBD1
j_call: TRBJ2-5
cdr3_nt: TGCGCCAGCAGCTCCTCGACAGGGCAAGAGACCCAGTACTTC
cdr3_aa: CASSSSTGQETQYF

v_call: TRBV5-6
clone_size: .
d_call: TRBD1
j_call: TRBJ1-1
cdr3_nt: TGTGCCAGCAGCTCCTCGGACAGGGGGAGTGGGAACACTGAAGCTTTCTTT
cdr3_aa: CASSSSDRGSGNTEAFF

v_call: TRBV6-1
clone_size: once
d_call: .
j_call: TRBJ1-3
cdr3_nt: TGTGCCAGCAGTGAACGTGACAGACGACACTCTGGAAACACCATATATTTT
cdr3_aa: CASSERDRRHSGNTIYF

v_call: TRBV11-3
clone_size: .
d_call: .
j_call: TRBJ1-2
cdr3_nt: TGTGCCAGCAGCTTAGGTGCTGGGGGCGGAGGCTACACCTTC
cdr3_aa: CASSLGAGGGGYTF

v_call: TRBV5-6
clone_size: few
d_call: .
j_call: TRBJ2-7
cdr3_nt: TGTGCCAGCAGCTTTGGTCAGCGCTACGAGCAGTACTTC
cdr3_aa: CASSFGQRYEQYF

v_call: TRBV5-1
clone_size: medium-sized
d_call: .
j_call: TRBJ2-2
cdr3_nt: TGCGCCAGCAGCTTGGAGCCCACCGCGAACACCGGGGAGCTGTTTTTT
cdr3_aa: CASSLEPTANTGELFF

v_call: TRBV28
clone_size: .
d_call: .
j_call: TRBJ1-2
cdr3_nt: TGTGCCAGCAGTCTCTCCTGGGGGGGTAACTATGGCTACACCTTC
cdr3_aa: CASSLSWGGNYGYTF

v_call: TRBV15
clone_size: .
d_call: .
j_call: TRBJ1-5
cdr3_nt: TGTGCCACCAGCAGATCTAACAGGGACAATCAGCCCCAGCATTTT
cdr3_aa: CATSRSNRDNQPQHF

v_call: TRBV19
clone_size: few
d_call: .
j_call: TRBJ1-2
cdr3_nt: TGTGCCAGTACCGCCACCCAACAGGGAAAGGGCTACACCTTC
cdr3_aa: CASTATQQGKGYTF

v_call: TRBV6-1
clone_size: .
d_call: TRBD1
j_call: TRBJ2-7
cdr3_nt: TGTGCCAGCAGTGGGGGACAGGTAAGACGCCAATCCTACGAGCAGTACTTC
cdr3_aa: CASSGGQVRRQSYEQYF

v_call: TRBV18
clone_size: .
d_call: TRBD1
j_call: TRBJ1-5
cdr3_nt: TGTGCCAGCTCACCGGGACAGGGACAGCCCCAGCATTTT
cdr3_aa: CASSPGQGQPQHF

v_call: TRBV18
clone_size: .
d_call: .
j_call: TRBJ1-2
cdr3_nt: TGTGCCAGCTCACCGGGCCCGGGACAAGGGTATGGCTACACCTTC
cdr3_aa: CASSPGPGQGYGYTF

v_call: TRBV3-1/TRBV3-2
clone_size: .
d_call: .
j_call: TRBJ1-4
cdr3_nt: TGTGCCAGCAGCCGAAACTCAGGCGGGACGGGGTATGAAAAACTGTTTTTT
cdr3_aa: CASSRNSGGTGYEKLFF

v_call: TRBV9
clone_size: .
d_call: .
j_call: TRBJ2-1
cdr3_nt: TGTGCCAGCAGCGTAGAGTATTCGGCGGGAAGGACCTACAATGAGCAGTTCTTC
cdr3_aa: CASSVEYSAGRTYNEQFF

v_call: TRBV18
clone_size: .
d_call: .
j_call: TRBJ1-1
cdr3_nt: TGTGCCAGCTCATACCAGGGGATGGAAGCTTTCTTT
cdr3_aa: CASSYQGMEAFF

v_call: TRBV19
clone_size: few
d_call: TRBD1
j_call: TRBJ1-2
cdr3_nt: TGTGCCAGTAGTACGGGACAGGGGGCGAACTATGGCTACACCTTC
cdr3_aa: CASSTGQGANYGYTF

v_call: TRBV19
clone_size: .
d_call: .
j_call: TRBJ2-5
cdr3_nt: TGTGCCAGTAGTATAAGGGGGGGGTATACCGGCCAAGAGACCCAGTACTTC
cdr3_aa: CASSIRGGYTGQETQYF

v_call: TRBV6-5
clone_size: once
d_call: TRBD1
j_call: TRBJ1-5
cdr3_nt: TGTGCCAGCAGTAGAGCAGGGGGCGAGAATCAGCCCCAGCATTTT
cdr3_aa: CASSRAGGENQPQHF

v_call: TRBV21-1
clone_size: .
d_call: .
j_call: TRBJ2-7
cdr3_nt: TGTGCCAGCAGCAACCGCTGGGACATGGGAGCCTACGAGCAGTACTTC
cdr3_aa: CASSNRWDMGAYEQYF

v_call: TRBV27
clone_size: .
d_call: TRBD2
j_call: TRBJ2-1
cdr3_nt: TGTGCCAGCAGTTCGGTAACTAGCGGGAGGGCCTTTGAGCAGTTCTTC
cdr3_aa: CASSSVTSGRAFEQFF

v_call: TRBV30
clone_size: .
d_call: TRBD1
j_call: TRBJ2-3
cdr3_nt: TGTGCCTGGAGTGGAGGACAGGGGGCCCTGTATTTT
cdr3_aa: CAWSGGQGALYF

v_call: TRBV6-5
clone_size: .
d_call: TRBD2
j_call: TRBJ2-1
cdr3_nt: TGTGCCAGCAGACTAGCGGGCCGCAATGAGCAGTTCTTC
cdr3_aa: CASRLAGRNEQFF

v_call: TRBV6-5
clone_size: .
d_call: TRBD1
j_call: TRBJ1-5
cdr3_nt: TGTGCCAGCATGTCGGGGACAGGCAATCAGCCCCAGCATTTT
cdr3_aa: CASMSGTGNQPQHF

v_call: TRBV9
clone_size: .
d_call: .
j_call: TRBJ2-1
cdr3_nt: TGTGCCAGCAGCGTAGGAGGGGGACGCGATGAGCAGTTCTTC
cdr3_aa: CASSVGGGRDEQFF

v_call: TRBV5-4
clone_size: .
d_call: TRBD2
j_call: TRBJ2-7
cdr3_nt: TGTGCCAGCAGCTTGGCGGCGGGGGGTCCTTTTGGCGAGCAGTACTTC
cdr3_aa: CASSLAAGGPFGEQYF

v_call: TRBV27
clone_size: .
d_call: TRBD1
j_call: TRBJ1-2
cdr3_nt: TGTGCCAGCAGACCAGGGGGAACTAACTATGGCTACACCTTC
cdr3_aa: CASRPGGTNYGYTF

v_call: TRBV5-4
clone_size: .
d_call: .
j_call: TRBJ2-3
cdr3_nt: TGTGCCAGCAGCCGAGGCGGAGACACAGATACGCAGTATTTT
cdr3_aa: CASSRGGDTDTQYF

v_call: TRBV3-1/TRBV3-2
clone_size: .
d_call: TRBD1
j_call: TRBJ2-6
cdr3_nt: TGTGCCAGCAGCCACGGGACAGGGGGCTCTGGGGCCAACGTCCTGACTTTC
cdr3_aa: CASSHGTGGSGANVLTF

v_call: TRBV9
clone_size: few
d_call: .
j_call: TRBJ1-5
cdr3_nt: TGTGCCAGCAGCGTAGGTCAACAGGCGCGGAGCAATCAGCCCCAGCATTTT
cdr3_aa: CASSVGQQARSNQPQHF

v_call: TRBV19
clone_size: .
d_call: TRBD1
j_call: TRBJ1-1
cdr3_nt: TGTGCCAGTAGTAAAACAGGGGGCACTGAAGCTTTCTTT
cdr3_aa: CASSKTGGTEAFF

v_call: TRBV15
clone_size: .
d_call: .
j_call: TRBJ1-2
cdr3_nt: TGTGCCACCAGCAGAGACGGGACTATTGGAAGGTTGTATGGCTACACCTTC
cdr3_aa: CATSRDGTIGRLYGYTF